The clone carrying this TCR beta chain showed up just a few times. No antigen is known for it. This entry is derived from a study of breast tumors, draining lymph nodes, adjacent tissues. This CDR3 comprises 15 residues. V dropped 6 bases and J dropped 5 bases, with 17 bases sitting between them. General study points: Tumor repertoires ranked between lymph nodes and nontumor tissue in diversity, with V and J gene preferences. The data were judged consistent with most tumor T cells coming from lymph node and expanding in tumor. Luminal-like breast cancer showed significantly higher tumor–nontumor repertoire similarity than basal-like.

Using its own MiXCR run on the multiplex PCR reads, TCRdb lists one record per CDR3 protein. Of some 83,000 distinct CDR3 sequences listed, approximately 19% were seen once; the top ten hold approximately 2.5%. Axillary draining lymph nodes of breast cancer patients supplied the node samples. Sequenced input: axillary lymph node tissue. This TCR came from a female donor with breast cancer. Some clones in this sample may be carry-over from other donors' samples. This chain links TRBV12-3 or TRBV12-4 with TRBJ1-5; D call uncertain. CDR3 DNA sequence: TGTGCCAGCAGACTCTCCGCGGGTCTCCATCAGCCCCAGCATTTT. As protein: CASRLSAGLHQPQHF.